This T cell receptor beta chain was retrieved from a study of monozygotic twins with inflammatory bowel disease. Study results and limitations: No separation of different T cell subtypes was possible. Support was absent for any single strong signal or clonotype linked to IBD.

A total RNA quantity of 3500 ng went into each TCR library. TCRdb re-called the 5' RACE reads and shows each CDR3 protein once, DNA omitted. The sample table includes a few hundred thousand distinct CDR3 sequences. CDR1 and CDR2 from the germline V gene are SQVTM and ANQGSEA. The CDR3 runs to 13 residues. Concerning this clonotype itself: Its matching antigen is unknown.

Sequencing input: blood. The sequence came from a human donor with ulcerative colitis or Crohn's disease, or a healthy co-twin of an affected twin (not recorded which). The V and J genes are TRBV29-1 and TRBJ1-4. This CDR3 reads CSVFLKGYEKLFF. Full variable domain (outside the CDR3, taken from reference TRBV29-1 and TRBJ1-4): SAVISQKPSRDICQRGTSLTIQCQVDSQVTMMFWYRQQPGQSLTLIATANQGSEATYESGFVIDKFPISRPNLTFSTLTVSNMSPEDSSIYLCSVFLKGYEKLFFGSGTQLSVL.